Each of the 27 T cell receptor beta chains below was sequenced from the same sample in a study of blood T cells in healthy people across ages. With a J-beta primer mix and a sample-barcoded 5' primer, a second PCR ran 7 to 11 cycles. From the 5' RACE reads, TCRdb called clonotypes with MiXCR, one entry per CDR3 protein. The sample comprises 270,000 or so distinct CDR3 sequences, roughly 29% of which are singletons, and about 30% rests with the top ten. Input material: blood. These TCRs come from a woman between 65 and 79 years old in good health.

In its sample, this clonotype was seen a few times. The chain recombines TRBV12-3 or TRBV12-4 with TRBJ2-7, with a tentative D call TRBD2 (6 bases). The ends were cut back, 5 bases at V and 3 bases at J, with 20 bases in the middle. The length of the CDR3 is 16 residues. This chain's CDR3 is CASSPKGLARLYEQYF. CDR3 DNA: TGTGCCAGCAGTCCTAAGGGCCTAGCGCGCCTCTACGAGCAGTACTTC.

This clonotype has just a few counts. The V gene is TRBV5-4, the J gene TRBJ2-6; D is possibly TRBD2 (5 bases). V dropped 3 bases and J dropped 2 bases, with 9 bases sitting between them. This CDR3 comprises 15 residues. Germline CDR1 SGHNT, CDR2 YYREEE (reference sequence). CDR3 DNA sequence: TGTGCCAGCAGCTATTCGGGAACTGGGGCCAACGTCCTGACTTTC. This translates into CASSYSGTGANVLTF.

The chain uses TRBV20-1 and TRBJ2-6; no definite D call. CDR3 size: 11 residues. The V end lost 6 bases, the J end lost 6 bases, and 6 bases lay between the germline ends. CDR1 and CDR2 from the germline V gene are DFQATT and SNEGSKA (reference sequence). CDR3: CSAPEANVLTF. The CDR3 coding sequence is TGCAGTGCCCCCGAGGCCAACGTCCTGACTTTC.

The chain is built from TRBV20-1 and TRBJ2-3, with 7 bases fitting TRBD2. Germline CDR1 is DFQATT and CDR2 is SNEGSKA (reference sequence). The V and J ends lost 0 bases and 6 bases, in that order; junction bases with no gene match: 12. The CDR3 totals 16 residues. The chain's CDR3 is CSARDLEREGWDTQYF. In DNA form, the CDR3 reads TGCAGTGCTAGAGATTTAGAGCGGGAAGGGTGGGATACGCAGTATTTT.

This clonotype was recorded many times. The chain uses TRBV5-4 and TRBJ2-1; tentative D call: TRBD2 (6 bases). CDR3 size: 16 residues. CDR1 is SGHNT, CDR2 YYREEE, per germline (reference sequence). Between the trimmed V and J ends, which lost 4 bases and 0 bases, there was a span of 14 bases. The CDR3 loop reads CASSPRGGSSYNEQFF. DNA of the CDR3: TGTGCCAGCAGCCCGCGGGGCGGAAGCTCCTACAATGAGCAGTTCTTC.

V gene TRBV28 combines with J gene TRBJ2-5, with D unclear. Judging by the DNA end, TRBJ2-7 fits better; the J call may be wrong. The CDR3 spans 12 residues. Germline V gene data show CDR1 as MDHEN and CDR2 as SYDVKM. As DNA, the CDR3 is TGTGCCAGCAGTTTTTCCAGGAACGAGCAGTACTTC. It codes for CASSFSRNEQYF.

The V gene is TRBV5-1, the J gene TRBJ1-2, with D possibly matching TRBD1 (5 bases). Germline V lookup: CDR1 SGHRS, CDR2 YFSETQ. The CDR3 extends over 13 amino acids. The V gene lost 4 bases and the J gene lost 6 bases, with 13 bases spanning the gap. The CDR3 spells CASSNAGTHGYTF. The DNA for the CDR3 is TGCGCCAGCAGCAACGCGGGGACTCATGGCTACACCTTC.

This chain joins TRBV21-1 and TRBJ2-7. TRBV21-1 is a pseudogene locus. The CDR3 runs 16 residues. The CDR3 loop reads CARNIVILRSRGEQYF. The CDR3 coding sequence is TGTGCCAGAAATATTGTGATTCTTCGGTCTCGTGGGGAGCAGTACTTC.

This clonotype was counted only a few times. The chain recombines TRBV28 with TRBJ2-1; D is ambiguous. The CDR3 length is 14 residues. V was shortened by 2 bases and J by 4 bases, with 9 bases between the two germline ends. Looked up from germline, CDR1 is MDHEN and CDR2 is SYDVKM. CDR3 residues: CASSLEGAYNEQFF. Here the CDR3 DNA reads TGTGCCAGCAGTTTAGAAGGAGCGTACAATGAGCAGTTCTTC.

The chain is built from TRBV27 and TRBJ1-6; D is ambiguous. V lost 6 bases and J 0 bases, leaving 12 bases between the germline ends. The CDR3 is made up of 16 amino acids. CDR1 is MNHEY, CDR2 SMNVEV, per germline (reference sequence). The CDR3 region has the DNA TGTGCCAGCAGGACCTCGGTGAGCTCCTATAATTCACCCCTCCACTTT. Translated: CASRTSVSSYNSPLHF.

In this sample, this clonotype turned up a few times. V usage is TRBV7-2 and J usage is TRBJ1-3; maybe TRBD1 (6 bases). The V gene lost 8 bases and the J gene lost 8 bases, with 16 bases spanning the gap. The V gene's germline CDR1 is SGHTA and CDR2 FQGNSA. This CDR3 region has 13 residues. CDR3 amino acids: CASRVGGADTIYF. CDR3 sequence (DNA): TGTGCCAGCCGGGTTGGGGGCGCGGACACCATATATTTT.

This clonotype was found many times. The rearrangement uses TRBV29-1 and TRBJ2-3; D perhaps matches TRBD1 (6 bases). The CDR3 is made up of 15 amino acids. Germline V gene sequence: CDR1 SQVTM, CDR2 ANQGSEA. Trimming removed 6 bases from V and 6 bases from J, with 22 bases in between. The CDR3 nucleotides are TGCAGCGTGGGGAGAGGGGGAGTGGTAGTGGATACGCAGTATTTT. It is translated as CSVGRGGVVVDTQYF.

This clonotype was recorded only once. V gene TRBV7-2 combines with J gene TRBJ2-3; 7 positions agree with TRBD2. Trimming took 1 base from V and 11 from J; bases not matched to a gene: 12. CDR3 length: 15 amino acids. Germline V lookup: CDR1 SGHTA, CDR2 FQGNSA. CDR3 coding DNA: TGTGCCAGCAGCTTAGAGATTGGGCCAGCGGGGTGGCAGTATTTT. This codes for CASSLEIGPAGWQYF.

This clonotype was seen only a few times. The chain is built from TRBV7-8 and TRBJ1-4; D gene unclear. The V and J ends lost 5 bases and 4 bases respectively, with 8 bases between them. The CDR3 is made up of 13 amino acids. CDR1 and CDR2 (germline): SGHVS, FQNEAQ. The CDR3 region is CASSPRGNEKLFF. For the CDR3, the DNA is TGTGCCAGCAGCCCCCGCGGTAATGAAAAACTGTTTTTT.

This chain joins TRBV4-1 and TRBJ2-5; 9 nucleotides align to TRBD2. The DNA end lines up better with TRBJ2-1; the J call may be wrong. This CDR3 region has 15 residues. In germline, CDR1 is MGHRA, CDR2 YSYEKL. The CDR3 DNA reads TGCGCCAGCAGCGAAACTAGCGGGCCTTACAATGAGCAGTTCTTC. The encoded protein is CASSETSGPYNEQFF.

This clonotype was seen more than once but under ten times. The V gene is TRBV28, the J gene TRBJ2-7; 7 nucleotides agree with TRBD2. Per the germline V gene, CDR1 is MDHEN and CDR2 is SYDVKM. The CDR3 has 11 residues. The trim removed 8 bases at V and 6 bases at J, leaving 4 bases unmatched. In nucleotides, the CDR3 is TGTGCCAGCGCATCTAGCGGCGAGCAGTACTTC. Translation: CASASSGEQYF.

This rearrangement joins TRBV4-2 to TRBJ2-5; 11 nucleotides align to TRBD2. Germline loops: CDR1 LGHNA, CDR2 YNFKEQ. The CDR3 sequence is 16 residues long. The trim removed 4 bases at V and 3 bases at J, leaving 7 bases unmatched. For the CDR3, the DNA is TGTGCCAGCAGCCCCCTTAGCGGGGGGGTAGAAGAGACCCAGTACTTC. This gives the protein CASSPLSGGVEETQYF.

The chain uses TRBV28 and TRBJ2-5, with 7 positions matching TRBD2. The J call may be incorrect, as the DNA end agrees better with TRBJ2-1. The CDR3 contains 14 residues. Per the germline V gene, CDR1 is MDHEN and CDR2 is SYDVKM. DNA for the CDR3: TGTGCCAGCAGTGCAGGACTAGGCGGGAGAGGGCAGTTCTTC. Translating gives CASSAGLGGRGQFF.

This chain uses TRBV27 with TRBJ1-4; D unresolved. The CDR3 is 14 amino acids. The V end was cut by 2 bases, the J end by 8 bases, with 12 bases between. Per germline, CDR1 MNHEY and CDR2 SMNVEV (reference sequence). DNA for the CDR3: TGTGCCAGCAGTTTAAAAGCCGGGCGGGAAAAACTGTTTTTT. This encodes CASSLKAGREKLFF.

The V and J genes are TRBV28 and TRBJ2-7; D tentatively reads TRBD1 or TRBD2 (5 bases each). CDR3 length: 15 residues. With 6 bases removed from V and 5 bases from J, the gap between germline ends came to 20 bases. Germline CDR1 MDHEN, CDR2 SYDVKM. The CDR3 spells CASSSDSAGAHEQYF. DNA for the CDR3: TGTGCCAGCAGCTCTGACTCGGCCGGGGCTCACGAGCAGTACTTC.

A note on this clonotype: Sequence at one end of the junction differs from germline and may be a read error. This chain links TRBV2 with TRBJ2-5; maybe TRBD1 (5 bases). TRBJ2-1 explains the end of the DNA better; the J call may be wrong. This CDR3 spans 16 amino acids. Germline CDR1 SNHLY, CDR2 FYNNEI. Written as DNA, the CDR3 is TGTGCCAGCAGTGCCCTTGCTAGGGGTCCCTACGATGAGCAGTTCTTC. As protein: CASSALARGPYDEQFF.

This clonotype has more than one count but fewer than ten. The DNA for the CDR3 is TGTGCCAGCGGACCACAAACCGGGACAGGCTATTATGGCTACACCTTC. It codes for CASGPQTGTGYYGYTF. The chain couples TRBV6-5 to TRBJ1-2; the match to TRBD1 covers 8 bases. Trimming removed 8 bases from V and 5 bases from J; junction bases left unmatched: 16. Germline V lookup: CDR1 MNHEY, CDR2 SVGAGI. CDR3 length equals 16 residues.

The V and J genes are TRBV5-1 and TRBJ2-3; the D gene is possibly TRBD2 (6 bases). The V end lost 4 bases, the J end lost 2 bases, and 20 bases lay between the germline ends. The CDR3 has 17 residues. The germline V gene has CDR1 SGHRS and CDR2 YFSETQ. The CDR3 region is CASSPQTRTLPTDTQYF. DNA for the CDR3: TGCGCCAGCAGCCCTCAGACTAGAACCCTACCCACAGATACGCAGTATTTT.

This chain connects TRBV6-2 or TRBV6-3 to TRBJ2-1; unclear D gene. The assigned J gene may be wrong: the sequence end matches TRBJ2-7 better. Germline V gene data show CDR1 as MNHEY and CDR2 as SVGEGT. CDR3 length: 11 residues. Here the CDR3 reads CASRVVYEQYF. DNA of the CDR3: TGTGCCAGCAGGGTGGTCTACGAGCAGTACTTC.

J is TRBJ2-1 and V is TRBV28, with TRBD2 matching over 10 bases. Trimming took 7 bases from V and 7 from J; bases not matched to a gene: 10. Germline V gene lookup returns CDR1 MDHEN and CDR2 SYDVKM. The CDR3 extends over 15 amino acids. The CDR3 sequence: CASKRGPSGGNEQFF. The CDR3 region has the DNA TGTGCCAGCAAGCGGGGTCCTAGCGGGGGTAATGAGCAGTTCTTC.

A few counts support this clonotype. The rearrangement links TRBV5-1 to TRBJ2-3; 9 bases line up with TRBD1. CDR1 SGHRS and CDR2 YFSETQ come from the germline V gene. The CDR3 runs 14 residues. J lost 8 bases, V lost 4 bases, and 8 bases had no gene match. CDR3 sequence: CASSQGQGKGTQYF. The CDR3 nucleotides read TGCGCCAGCAGCCAGGGACAGGGAAAGGGTACGCAGTATTTT.

The V call is TRBV6-2 or TRBV6-3, the J call TRBJ2-2, with D hard to call. CDR3 length: 13 residues. The germline V gene encodes CDR1 MNHEY and CDR2 SVGEGT. The V end lost 5 bases, the J end lost 2 bases, and 6 bases lay between the germline ends. The CDR3 reads CASSADNTGELFF. The CDR3, as DNA: TGTGCCAGCAGTGCCGATAACACCGGGGAGCTGTTTTTT.